Here is one T cell receptor beta chain with its context. Clones were sequenced by immunoSEQ multiplex PCR, and TCRdb holds only the in-frame ones, with some missing. The data contain just under 65,000 clones, about 96% of them singletons. The data were obtained in a study of brain T cells in children with intractable seizures. Germline V gives CDR1 MGHRA, CDR2 YSYEKL. The V and J ends lost 0 bases and 15 bases respectively, with 8 bases between them. CDR3 length: 11 residues. Sequenced here: peripheral blood, sampled at surgery. The origin of this receptor is a boy under three years old with focal cortical dysplasia and intractable seizures. V is TRBV4-1 and J is TRBJ1-4; D not resolved. The CDR3 here is CASSQDRSLFF. Here the CDR3 DNA reads TGCGCCAGCAGCCAAGATAGGTCTTTGTTTTTT.